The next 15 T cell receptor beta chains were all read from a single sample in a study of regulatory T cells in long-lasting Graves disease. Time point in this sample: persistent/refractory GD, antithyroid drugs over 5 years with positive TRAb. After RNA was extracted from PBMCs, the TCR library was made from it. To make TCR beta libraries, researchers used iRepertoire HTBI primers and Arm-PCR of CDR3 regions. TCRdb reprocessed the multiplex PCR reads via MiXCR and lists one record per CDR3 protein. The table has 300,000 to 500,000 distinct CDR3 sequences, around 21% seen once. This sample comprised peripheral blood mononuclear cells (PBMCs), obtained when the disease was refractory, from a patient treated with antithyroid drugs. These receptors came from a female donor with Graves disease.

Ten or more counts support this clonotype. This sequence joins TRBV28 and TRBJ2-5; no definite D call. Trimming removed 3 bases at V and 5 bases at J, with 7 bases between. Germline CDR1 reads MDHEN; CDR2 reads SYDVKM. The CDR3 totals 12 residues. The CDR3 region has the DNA TGTGCCAGCAGTTTTCGGCTTGAGACCCAGTACTTC. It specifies CASSFRLETQYF.

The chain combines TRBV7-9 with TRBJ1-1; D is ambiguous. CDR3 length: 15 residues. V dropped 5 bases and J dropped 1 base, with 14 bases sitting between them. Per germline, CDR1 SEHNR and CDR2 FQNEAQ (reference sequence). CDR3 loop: CASSPISTRNTEAFF. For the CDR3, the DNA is TGTGCCAGCAGCCCCATTAGTACGAGGAACACTGAAGCTTTCTTT.

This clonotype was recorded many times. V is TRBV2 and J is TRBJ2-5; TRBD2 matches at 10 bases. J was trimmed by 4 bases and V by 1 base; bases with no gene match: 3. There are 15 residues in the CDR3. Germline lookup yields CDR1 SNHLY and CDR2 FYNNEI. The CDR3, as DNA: TGTGCCAGCAGTGAAGGCCTAGCGGGAGTAGAGACCCAGTACTTC. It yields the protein CASSEGLAGVETQYF.

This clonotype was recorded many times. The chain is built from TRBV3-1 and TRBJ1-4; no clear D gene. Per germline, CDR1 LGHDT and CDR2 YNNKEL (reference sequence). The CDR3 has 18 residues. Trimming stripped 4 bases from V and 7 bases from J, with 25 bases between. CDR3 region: CASSPRELDPSWSEKLFF. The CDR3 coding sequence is TGTGCCAGCAGCCCACGCGAGCTGGACCCGTCGTGGAGTGAAAAACTGTTTTTT.

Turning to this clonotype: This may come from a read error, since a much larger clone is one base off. CDR3 DNA sequence: TGTGCCAGCAGCCTTAGTAGGGGTCGTCTCTACGAGCAGTACTTC. It specifies CASSLSRGRLYEQYF. The rearrangement uses TRBV7-6 and TRBJ2-7; possibly TRBD1 for D (5 bases). Germline V gene lookup returns CDR1 SGHVS and CDR2 FNYEAQ. This CDR3 region has 15 residues. V lost 5 bases and J lost 3, with 17 bases in between.

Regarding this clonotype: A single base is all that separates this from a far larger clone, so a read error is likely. CDR3 sequence: CASSLGGGHEQFF. For the CDR3, the DNA is TGTGCCAGCAGCTTAGGTGGAGGTCACGAGCAGTTCTTC. The rearrangement links TRBV5-4 to TRBJ2-1, with a possible D match to TRBD2 (5 bases). This CDR3 is 13 amino acids long. CDR1 and CDR2 (germline): SGHNT, YYREEE (reference sequence). Trimming stripped 2 bases from V and 10 bases from J, with 13 bases between.

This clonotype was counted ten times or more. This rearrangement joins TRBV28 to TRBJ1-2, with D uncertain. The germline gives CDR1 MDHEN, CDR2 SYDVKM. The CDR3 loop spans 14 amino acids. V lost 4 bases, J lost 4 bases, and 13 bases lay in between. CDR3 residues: CASSSLRHLYGYTF. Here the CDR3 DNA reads TGTGCCAGCAGTTCGCTCCGACACCTCTATGGCTACACCTTC.

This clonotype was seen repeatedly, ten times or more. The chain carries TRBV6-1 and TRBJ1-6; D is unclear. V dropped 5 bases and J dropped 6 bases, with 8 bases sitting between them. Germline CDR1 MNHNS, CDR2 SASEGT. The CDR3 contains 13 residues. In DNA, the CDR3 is TGTGCCAGCAGTACAGTCCTTAATTCACCCCTCCACTTT. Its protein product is CASSTVLNSPLHF.

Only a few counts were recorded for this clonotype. CDR3 region: CSARKIGGGYEQYF. The CDR3 DNA reads as TGCAGTGCTAGGAAGATAGGGGGTGGGTACGAGCAGTACTTC. The chain employs TRBV20-1 and TRBJ2-7; tentative D call: TRBD1 (6 bases). CDR1 and CDR2 from the germline V gene are DFQATT and SNEGSKA (reference sequence). CDR3 length equals 14 residues. V was shortened by 3 bases and J by 4 bases, with 16 bases between the two germline ends.

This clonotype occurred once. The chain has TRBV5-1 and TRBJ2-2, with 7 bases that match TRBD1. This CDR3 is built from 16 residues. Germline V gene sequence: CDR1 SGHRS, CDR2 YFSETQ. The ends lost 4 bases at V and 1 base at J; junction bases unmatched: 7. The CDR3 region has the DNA TGCGCCAGCAGCACGCCACGACAGGGGAACACCGGGGAGCTGTTTTTT. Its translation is CASSTPRQGNTGELFF. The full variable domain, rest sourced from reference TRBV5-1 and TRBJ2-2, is KAGVTQTPRYLIKTRGQQVTLSCSPISGHRSVSWYQQTPGQGLQFLFEYFSETQRNKGNFPGRFSGRQFSNSRSEMNVSTLELGDSALYLCASSTPRQGNTGELFFGEGSRLTVL.

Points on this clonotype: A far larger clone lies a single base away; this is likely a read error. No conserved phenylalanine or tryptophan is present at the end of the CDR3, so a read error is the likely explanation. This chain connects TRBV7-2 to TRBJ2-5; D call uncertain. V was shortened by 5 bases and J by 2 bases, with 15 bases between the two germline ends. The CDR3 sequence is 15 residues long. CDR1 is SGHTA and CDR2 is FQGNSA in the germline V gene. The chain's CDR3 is CASSQVATTQETQYL. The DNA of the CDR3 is TGTGCCAGCAGCCAAGTGGCCACCACACAAGAGACCCAGTACCTC.

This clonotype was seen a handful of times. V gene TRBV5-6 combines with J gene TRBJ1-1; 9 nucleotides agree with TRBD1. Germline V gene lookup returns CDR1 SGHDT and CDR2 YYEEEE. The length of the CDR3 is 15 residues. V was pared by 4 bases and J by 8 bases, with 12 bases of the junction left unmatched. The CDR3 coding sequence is TGTGCCAGCAGCCAAAGCGGGACAGGGCTTCAGGAAGCTTTCTTT. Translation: CASSQSGTGLQEAFF.

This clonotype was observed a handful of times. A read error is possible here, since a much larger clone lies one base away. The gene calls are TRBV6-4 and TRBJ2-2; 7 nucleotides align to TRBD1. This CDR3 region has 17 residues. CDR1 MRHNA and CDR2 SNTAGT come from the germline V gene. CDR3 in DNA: TGTGCCAGCAGTGAACCTCGATTGGACAGGAACACCGGGGAGCGGTTTTTT. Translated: CASSEPRLDRNTGERFF.

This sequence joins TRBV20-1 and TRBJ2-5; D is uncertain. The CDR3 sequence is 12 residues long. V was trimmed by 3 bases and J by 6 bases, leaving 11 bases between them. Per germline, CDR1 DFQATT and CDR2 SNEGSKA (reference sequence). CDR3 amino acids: CSARESSQTQYF. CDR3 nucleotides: TGCAGTGCTAGGGAGTCCTCACAGACCCAGTACTTC.

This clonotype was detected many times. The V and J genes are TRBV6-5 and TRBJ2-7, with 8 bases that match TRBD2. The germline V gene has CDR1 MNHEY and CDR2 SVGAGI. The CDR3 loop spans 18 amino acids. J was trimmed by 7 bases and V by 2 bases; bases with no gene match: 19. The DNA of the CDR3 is TGTGCCAGCAGTTACACATCCGAGGGAATACCGGGACTAGGGGAGCAGTACTTC. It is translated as CASSYTSEGIPGLGEQYF.